The clone carrying this T cell receptor (beta chain) was observed many times. Antigen unknown. The missing CDR3 end, 3 residues past where the read stops, is filled in from the germline J gene. This sample was taken from a study of T cell clonality in common variable immunodeficiency. Study-level points and caveats: TCRbeta clonality was increased in CVID versus healthy controls. Fewer deletions and N-nucleotide insertions were reportedly seen in common variable immunodeficiency TCR beta sequences. Patient heterogeneity in the CVID cohort limited correlations between repertoire features and clinical complications.

Both groups were predominantly of Caucasian heritage. The data were produced by immunoSEQ multiplex PCR, yet TCRdb's version contains in-frame clones alone and is incomplete. The data show some 64,000 clones, with none appearing a single time. The V gene's germline CDR1 is SGHDN and CDR2 FVKESK. The CDR3 runs to 15 residues. J gave up 2 bases and V 5 bases, and 5 bases lay outside the gene matches. This clonotype was obtained from a person aged 18 to 70 in good health. The gene calls are TRBV14 and TRBJ2-7, with 11 bases lining up with TRBD1. The specimen was peripheral blood mononuclear cells. CDR3 region: CASSDRDRGTYEQYF. The part of the CDR3 DNA that was read is TGTGCCAGCAGCGACCGGGACAGGGGGACCTACGAG.